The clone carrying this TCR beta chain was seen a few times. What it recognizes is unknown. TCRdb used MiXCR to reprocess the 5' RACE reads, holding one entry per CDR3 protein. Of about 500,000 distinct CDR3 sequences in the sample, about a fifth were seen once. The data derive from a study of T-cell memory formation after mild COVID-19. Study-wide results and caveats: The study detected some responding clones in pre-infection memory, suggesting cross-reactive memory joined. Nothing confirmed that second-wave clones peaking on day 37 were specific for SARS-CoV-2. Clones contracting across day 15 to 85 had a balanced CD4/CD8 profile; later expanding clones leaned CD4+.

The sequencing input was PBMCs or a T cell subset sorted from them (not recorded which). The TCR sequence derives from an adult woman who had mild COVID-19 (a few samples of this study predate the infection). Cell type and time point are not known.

The CDR3 nucleotides read TGCGCCAGCAGCTTACGTTCGGGTACAGATACGCAGTATTTT. It encodes CASSLRSGTDTQYF. The chain is built from TRBV5-1 and TRBJ2-3; D unresolved. CDR3 length: 14 amino acids. V was cut by 2 bases and J by 3 bases, with 10 bases left in between. In germline, CDR1 is SGHRS, CDR2 YFSETQ.